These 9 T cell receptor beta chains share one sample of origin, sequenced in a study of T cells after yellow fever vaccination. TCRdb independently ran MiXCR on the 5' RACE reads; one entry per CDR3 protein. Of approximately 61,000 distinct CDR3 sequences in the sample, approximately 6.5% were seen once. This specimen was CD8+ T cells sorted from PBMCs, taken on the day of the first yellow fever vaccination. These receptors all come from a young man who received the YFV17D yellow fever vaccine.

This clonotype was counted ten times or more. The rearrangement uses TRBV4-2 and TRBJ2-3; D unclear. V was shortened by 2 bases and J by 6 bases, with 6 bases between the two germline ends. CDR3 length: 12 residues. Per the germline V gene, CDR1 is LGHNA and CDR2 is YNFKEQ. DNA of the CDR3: TGTGCCAGCAGCCAAAGGGTGGATACGCAGTATTTT. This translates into CASSQRVDTQYF.

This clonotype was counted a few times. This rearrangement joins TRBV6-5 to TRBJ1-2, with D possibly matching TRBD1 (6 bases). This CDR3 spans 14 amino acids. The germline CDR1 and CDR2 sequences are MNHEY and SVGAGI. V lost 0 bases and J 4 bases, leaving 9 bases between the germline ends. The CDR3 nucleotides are TGTGCCAGCAGTTACTCGCCAGGGGCCTATGGCTACACCTTC. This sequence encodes CASSYSPGAYGYTF.

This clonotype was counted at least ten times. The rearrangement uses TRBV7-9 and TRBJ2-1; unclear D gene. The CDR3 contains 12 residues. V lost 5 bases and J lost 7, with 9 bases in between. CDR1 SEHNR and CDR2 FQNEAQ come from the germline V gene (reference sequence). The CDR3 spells CASSTTKNEQFF. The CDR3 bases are TGTGCCAGCAGCACTACTAAAAATGAGCAGTTCTTC.

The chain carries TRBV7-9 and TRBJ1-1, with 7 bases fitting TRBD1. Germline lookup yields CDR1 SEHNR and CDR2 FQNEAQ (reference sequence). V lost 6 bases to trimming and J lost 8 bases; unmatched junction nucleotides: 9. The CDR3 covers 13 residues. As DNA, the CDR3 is TGTGCCAGCAGTTACCAGGGGGTGACGGAAGCTTTCTTT. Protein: CASSYQGVTEAFF.

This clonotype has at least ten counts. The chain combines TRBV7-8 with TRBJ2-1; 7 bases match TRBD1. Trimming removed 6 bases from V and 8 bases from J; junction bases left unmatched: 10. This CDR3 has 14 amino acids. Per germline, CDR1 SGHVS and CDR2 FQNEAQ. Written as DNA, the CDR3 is TGTGCCAGCAGTCGTGAGACAGGGTCGGATGAGCAGTTCTTC. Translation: CASSRETGSDEQFF.

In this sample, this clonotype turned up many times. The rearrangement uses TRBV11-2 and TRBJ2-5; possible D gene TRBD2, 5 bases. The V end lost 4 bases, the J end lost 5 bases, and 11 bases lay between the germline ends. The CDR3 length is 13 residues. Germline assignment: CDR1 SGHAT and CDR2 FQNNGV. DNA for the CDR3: TGTGCCAGCAGCTCGGGGTTCGGGGAGACCCAGTACTTC. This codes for CASSSGFGETQYF. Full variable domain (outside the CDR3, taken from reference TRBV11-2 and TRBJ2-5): EAGVAQSPRYKIIEKRQSVAFWCNPISGHATLYWYQQILGQGPKLLIQFQNNGVVDDSQLPKDRFSAERLKGVDSTLKIQPAKLEDSAVYLCASSSGFGETQYFGPGTRLLVL.

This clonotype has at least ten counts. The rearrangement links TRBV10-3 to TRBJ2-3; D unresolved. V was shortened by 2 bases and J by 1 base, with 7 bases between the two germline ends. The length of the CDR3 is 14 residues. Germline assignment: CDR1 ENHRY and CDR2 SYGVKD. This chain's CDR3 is CAISENLGTDTQYF. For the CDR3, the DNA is TGTGCCATCAGTGAGAACCTGGGCACAGATACGCAGTATTTT.

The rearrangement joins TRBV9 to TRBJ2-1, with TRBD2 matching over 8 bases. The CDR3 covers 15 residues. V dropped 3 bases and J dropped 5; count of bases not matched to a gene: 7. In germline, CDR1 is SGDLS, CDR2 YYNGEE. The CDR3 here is CASSDDGGANNEQFF. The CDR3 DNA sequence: TGTGCCAGCAGCGATGACGGGGGGGCCAACAATGAGCAGTTCTTC. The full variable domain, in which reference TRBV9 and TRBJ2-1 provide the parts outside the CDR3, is DSGVTQTPKHLITATGQRVTLRCSPRSGDLSVYWYQQSLDQGLQFLIQYYNGEERAKGNILERFSAQQFPDLHSELNLSSLELGDSALYFCASSDDGGANNEQFFGPGTRLTVL.

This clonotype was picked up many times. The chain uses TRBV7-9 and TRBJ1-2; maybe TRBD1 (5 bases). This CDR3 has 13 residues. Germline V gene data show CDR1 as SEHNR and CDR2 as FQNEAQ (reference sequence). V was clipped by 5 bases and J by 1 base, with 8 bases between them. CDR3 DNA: TGTGCCAGCAGCCGTGGGGGTAACTATGGCTACACCTTC. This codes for CASSRGGNYGYTF.